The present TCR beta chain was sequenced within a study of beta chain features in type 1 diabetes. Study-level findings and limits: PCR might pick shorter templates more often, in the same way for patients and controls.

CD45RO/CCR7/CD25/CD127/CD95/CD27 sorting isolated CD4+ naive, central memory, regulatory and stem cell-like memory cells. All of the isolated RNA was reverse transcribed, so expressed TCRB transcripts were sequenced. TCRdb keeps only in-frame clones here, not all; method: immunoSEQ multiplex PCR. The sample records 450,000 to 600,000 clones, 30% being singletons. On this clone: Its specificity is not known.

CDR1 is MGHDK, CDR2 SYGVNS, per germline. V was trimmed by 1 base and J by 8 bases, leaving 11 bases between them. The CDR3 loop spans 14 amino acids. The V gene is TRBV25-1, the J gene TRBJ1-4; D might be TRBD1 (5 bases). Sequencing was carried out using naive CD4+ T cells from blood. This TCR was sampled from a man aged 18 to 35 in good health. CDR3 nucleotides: TGTGCCAGCAGTGAATGGGGGGACGGCGAAAAACTGTTTTTT. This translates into CASSEWGDGEKLFF.